Shown below are 25 T cell receptor beta chains from a single sample sequenced in a study of T cell repertoires in cytomegalovirus infection. TCRdb fed the reads into MiXCR, producing one record per CDR3 protein. The sample lists around 710,000 distinct CDR3 sequences; around 29% were seen once. These receptors are not linked to any known antigen. This sample comprised cultured CD8+ T cells from PBMCs, obtained from culture after CMV antigen stimulation. These receptors came from a human donor in good health (CMV status not recorded). Some clones in this sample may be carry-over from other donors' samples.

The chain links TRBV4-1 to TRBJ2-2; a possible D gene is TRBD2 (5 bases). Germline values: CDR1 MGHRA, CDR2 YSYEKL. The CDR3 covers 17 residues. V lost 0 bases, J lost 4 bases, and 15 bases lay in between. CDR3 residues: CASSQEASLGGTGELFF. For the CDR3, the DNA is TGCGCCAGCAGCCAAGAGGCTAGCCTCGGCGGCACCGGGGAGCTGTTTTTT.

The V gene is TRBV27, the J gene TRBJ2-2; TRBD1 might be the D (6 bases). V lost 6 bases to trimming and J lost 2 bases, with 10 bases between them. Germline V CDR1 and CDR2: MNHEY, SMNVEV (reference sequence). The CDR3 has 14 amino acids. The CDR3 region is CASRPGTNTGELFF. CDR3 in DNA: TGTGCCAGCAGGCCAGGGACAAACACCGGGGAGCTGTTTTTT.

This clonotype was detected a few times. The gene calls are TRBV6-1 and TRBJ2-7; D remains ambiguous. Trimming pared 1 base from V and 2 bases from J, leaving 15 bases between. The germline CDR1 and CDR2 sequences are MNHNS and SASEGT. The CDR3 totals 16 residues. CDR3 nucleotides: TGTGCCAGCAGTGAAGAAGGGCAGCCTTTCCCCTACGAGCAGTACTTC. It codes for CASSEEGQPFPYEQYF.

This chain connects TRBV12-3 or TRBV12-4 to TRBJ2-3; weak D call: TRBD2 (6 bases). This CDR3 has 14 amino acids. V shed 5 bases and J shed 2 bases, with 11 bases lying between them. Here the CDR3 DNA reads TGTGCCAGCAGTGGGACTCCTTACACAGATACGCAGTATTTT. It is translated as CASSGTPYTDTQYF.

There are a few counts of this clonotype. The chain employs TRBV7-9 and TRBJ1-1; D not certain. V was clipped by 3 bases and J by 0 bases, with 17 bases between them. This CDR3 has 17 residues. Germline lookup yields CDR1 SEHNR and CDR2 FQNEAQ (reference sequence). The CDR3 loop reads CASSFTGGRGVNTEAFF. The CDR3 bases are TGTGCCAGCAGCTTTACGGGAGGTCGCGGGGTGAACACTGAAGCTTTCTTT.

CDR3: CSVEDLGMNTEAFF. The CDR3 DNA follows: TGCAGCGTTGAAGATCTCGGCATGAACACTGAAGCTTTCTTT. J is TRBJ1-1 and V is TRBV29-1; D is ambiguous. The germline V gene encodes CDR1 SQVTM and CDR2 ANQGSEA. The germline V and J ends were trimmed by 0 bases and 0 bases, with 8 bases remaining between them. This CDR3 comprises 14 residues.

The CDR3: CASSQVDSGATGELFF. The CDR3 DNA follows: TGTGCCAGCAGCCAAGTCGACTCCGGGGCAACCGGGGAGCTGTTTTTT. V gene TRBV14 combines with J gene TRBJ2-2; D might be TRBD1 or TRBD2, each matching 5 bases. The V gene's germline CDR1 is SGHDN and CDR2 FVKESK. V dropped 1 base and J dropped 5 bases, with 14 bases sitting between them. The CDR3 contains 16 residues.

The chain links TRBV4-1 to TRBJ2-7; tentatively, D is TRBD1 or TRBD2 (5 bases each). CDR1 is MGHRA, CDR2 YSYEKL, per germline. V lost 4 bases and J 5 bases, leaving 15 bases between the germline ends. The CDR3 covers 14 residues. The CDR3 loop reads CASSPRLGTDEQYF. The CDR3 DNA follows: TGCGCCAGCAGCCCCCGCCTGGGGACCGACGAGCAGTACTTC.

The chain is built from TRBV24-1 and TRBJ1-5; D unclear. The V end lost 6 bases, the J end lost 5 bases, and 13 bases lay between the germline ends. This CDR3 has 14 residues. Germline V gives CDR1 KGHDR, CDR2 SFDVKD. CDR3: CATSRHGIDQPQHF. In DNA, the CDR3 is TGTGCCACCAGTAGGCATGGGATAGATCAGCCCCAGCATTTT.

The chain is built from TRBV9 and TRBJ1-6, with D unresolved. Germline CDR1 is SGDLS and CDR2 is YYNGEE. V lost 2 bases to trimming and J lost 13 bases, with 16 bases between them. The CDR3 loop spans 14 amino acids. Here the CDR3 reads CASSVDIRLAPLHF. In DNA form, the CDR3 reads TGTGCCAGCAGCGTTGACATCCGACTAGCTCCCCTCCACTTT.

This chain uses TRBV6-5 with TRBJ2-2; the D gene is possibly TRBD1 (6 bases). Looked up from germline, CDR1 is MNHEY and CDR2 is SVGAGI. The CDR3 extends over 16 amino acids. Trimming removed 4 bases at V and 0 bases at J, with 12 bases between. The CDR3 loop reads CASSSGTPPNTGELFF. The CDR3 DNA is TGTGCCAGCAGTTCCGGGACACCACCGAACACCGGGGAGCTGTTTTTT.

The J gene is TRBJ1-1, the V gene TRBV7-6; D not resolved. The CDR3 has 13 residues. V gave up 1 base and J gave up 5 bases, with 8 bases separating them. CDR1 is SGHVS, CDR2 FNYEAQ, per germline. CDR3 in DNA: TGTGCCAGCAGCTTAGGATCCCGAACTGAAGCTTTCTTT. Residues: CASSLGSRTEAFF.

Only a few counts were recorded for this clonotype. This rearrangement joins TRBV7-6 to TRBJ2-7; D is ambiguous. CDR3 length: 15 amino acids. V was cut by 1 base and J by 0 bases, with 10 bases left in between. CDR1 SGHVS and CDR2 FNYEAQ come from the germline V gene. The CDR3 reads CASSLEVPSSYEQYF. Here the CDR3 DNA reads TGTGCCAGCAGCTTAGAGGTACCCTCCTCCTACGAGCAGTACTTC.

V and J are TRBV19 and TRBJ2-1, with 9 bases identical to TRBD2. Germline trimming cut 3 bases from V and 5 bases from J; bases unmatched to any gene: 5. This CDR3 has 15 residues. Germline CDR1 LNHDA, CDR2 SQIVND (reference sequence). The CDR3 region has the DNA TGTGCCAGTAGTATGGAGCGGGGGGCTCACAATGAGCAGTTCTTC. Amino acid sequence: CASSMERGAHNEQFF.

The gene calls are TRBV29-1 and TRBJ2-7; TRBD1 agrees at 8 bases. The V and J ends lost 5 bases and 2 bases, in that order; junction bases with no gene match: 5. This CDR3 is 13 amino acids long. Looked up from germline, CDR1 is SQVTM and CDR2 is ANQGSEA. The CDR3 DNA reads as TGCAGCGTTTTGACAGGGGACACCTACGAGCAGTACGTC. Translating gives CSVLTGDTYEQYV.

The chain recombines TRBV6-5 with TRBJ2-1; D gene uncertain. The length of the CDR3 is 13 residues. Trimming removed 2 bases at V and 9 bases at J, with 11 bases between. The germline gives CDR1 MNHEY, CDR2 SVGAGI. The CDR3 protein is CASSYGNPSEQFF. The CDR3 nucleotides read TGTGCCAGCAGTTACGGTAACCCCAGTGAGCAGTTCTTC.

The chain has TRBV5-5 and TRBJ2-7; D not resolved. Trimming pared 1 base from V and 5 bases from J, leaving 10 bases between. CDR1 is SGHKS and CDR2 is YYEKEE in the germline V gene (reference sequence). The CDR3 spans 13 residues. The CDR3, as DNA: TGTGCCAGCAGCTTGTGGGTAGAAGACGAGCAGTACGTC. This sequence encodes CASSLWVEDEQYV.

The table lists this clonotype with many counts. CDR3 protein: CASSSGTDYGYTF. The CDR3 bases are TGTGCCAGCAGCTCCGGGACAGATTATGGCTACACCTTC. The chain joins TRBV7-6 to TRBJ1-2, with 7 bases lining up with TRBD1. CDR3 length equals 13 residues. The V gene's germline CDR1 is SGHVS and CDR2 FNYEAQ. V trimming: 4 bases; J trimming: 5 bases; junction bases outside the gene matches: 4.

This clonotype was seen more than once but under ten times. The gene calls are TRBV27 and TRBJ1-5; D is ambiguous. The germline V gene has CDR1 MNHEY and CDR2 SMNVEV (reference sequence). The CDR3 totals 14 residues. Between the trimmed V and J ends, which lost 3 bases and 0 bases, there was a span of 6 bases. CDR3 in DNA: TGTGCCAGCAGTTTTCATCCTAGCAATCAGCCCCAGCATTTT. Protein sequence: CASSFHPSNQPQHF.

The chain has TRBV5-1 and TRBJ2-1; possible D gene TRBD2, 5 bases. V was cut by 2 bases and J by 2 bases, with 14 bases left in between. The CDR3 has 16 residues. Germline V CDR1 and CDR2: SGHRS, YFSETQ. CDR3 region: CASSLASEGAYNEQFF. CDR3 in DNA: TGCGCCAGCAGCTTAGCTTCTGAGGGTGCCTACAATGAGCAGTTCTTC.

This clonotype has a handful of counts. The gene calls are TRBV6-6 and TRBJ2-2; D gene uncertain. Trimming took off 7 bases at V and 0 bases at J, with 9 bases between the two ends. There are 14 residues in the CDR3. Germline assignment: CDR1 MNHNY and CDR2 SVGAGI (reference sequence). This CDR3 reads CASTRSPNTGELFF. The CDR3, as DNA: TGTGCCAGCACCCGTAGTCCGAACACCGGGGAGCTGTTTTTT.

The chain recombines TRBV27 with TRBJ2-7; 7 positions match TRBD1. V lost 3 bases to trimming and J lost 3 bases; unmatched junction nucleotides: 5. The CDR3 contains 14 residues. From germline, CDR1 is MNHEY and CDR2 SMNVEV (reference sequence). DNA of the CDR3: TGTGCCAGCAGTTTCGGGACAGAGGGCTACGAGCAGTACTTC. Residues: CASSFGTEGYEQYF.

The sample holds a few counts of this clonotype. The chain couples TRBV12-3 or TRBV12-4 to TRBJ1-2; D possibly corresponds to TRBD1 (6 bases). The CDR3 has 14 amino acids. Trimming left V 5 bases short and J 4 bases short, with 14 bases between. The CDR3 sequence is CASSPPGRGYGYTF. The DNA of the CDR3 is TGTGCCAGCAGTCCCCCGGGCAGGGGCTATGGCTACACCTTC.

The V call is TRBV12-3 or TRBV12-4, the J call TRBJ1-2; 7 bases map to TRBD1. The CDR3 has 16 amino acids. Unmatched junction bases numbered 10, after V lost 3 bases and J lost 3 bases. CDR3 protein: CASSFTTGATDYGYTF. In DNA, the CDR3 is TGTGCCAGCAGTTTCACCACAGGGGCCACCGACTATGGCTACACCTTC.

This clonotype was observed a handful of times. The chain has TRBV7-6 and TRBJ2-2; 12 bases fit TRBD2. The CDR3 has 19 amino acids. Germline CDR1 SGHVS, CDR2 FNYEAQ. Unmatched junction bases numbered 12, after V lost 3 bases and J lost 4 bases. The CDR3: CASSFRLAGGPGRTGELFF. The CDR3 DNA reads TGTGCCAGCAGCTTTAGGCTAGCGGGGGGGCCGGGCCGCACCGGGGAGCTGTTTTTT.